Listed below are T cell receptor beta chains from one sample, sequenced in a study of blood T cell repertoires in COVID-19. Generated by immunoSEQ multiplex PCR, the TCRdb table keeps only in-frame clones and is missing some. The sample contains some 350,000 clones, more than 85% of which appear only once. Sequences were obtained from peripheral blood. These receptors were taken from a human donor in a cohort sampled during active COVID-19. Each CDR3 is given with its conserved first and last residue. Each record gives: clone size, J gene, V gene, D gene, CDR3 DNA, CDR3 protein. The D gene is left open where the match is weak. Size values are once, few and many counts, or a class for expanded clones, and some rows have none.

NA	TRBJ1-3	TRBV6-5	TRBD1	TGTGCCAGCAGCAGGACAGGGGCTCGGGTAAACACCATATATTTT	CASSRTGARVNTIYF
NA	TRBJ2-2	TRBV12-3/TRBV12-4	NA	TGTGCCAGCAAACCCCCGGGCGGGGAGCTGTTTTTT	CASKPPGGELFF
NA	TRBJ1-1	TRBV5-1	NA	TGCGCCAGCAGCTTACAGGGTGGGGCCACTGAAGCTTTCTTT	CASSLQGGATEAFF
once	TRBJ2-2	TRBV5-4	TRBD2	TGTGCCAGCAGGGCGGGGGGGCTGAGCACCGGGGAGCTGTTTTTT	CASRAGGLSTGELFF
NA	TRBJ2-1	TRBV4-1	TRBD2	TGCGCCAGCAGCCAACTAGCGGGGGGGAATGAGCAGTTCTTC	CASSQLAGGNEQFF
NA	TRBJ1-1	TRBV7-3	NA	TGTGCCAGCAGCTTATACGGGGGGAAGAACACTGAAGCTTTCTTT	CASSLYGGKNTEAFF
NA	TRBJ2-2	TRBV4-1	TRBD2	TGCGCCAGCAGCCAATTAGCTCTAGCGGGAGGGGGAACCGGGGAGCTGTTTTTT	CASSQLALAGGGTGELFF
NA	TRBJ2-2	TRBV19	TRBD2	TGTGCCAGCTGTTCCCCCGGGACTAGAGTCACCGGGGAGCTGTTTTTT	CASCSPGTRVTGELFF
NA	TRBJ1-2	TRBV3-1/TRBV3-2	TRBD1	TGTGCCAGCAGCCAATATCAGGGGGCTCTTTTGGGTGGCTACACCTTC	CASSQYQGALLGGYTF
NA	TRBJ1-1	TRBV9	NA	TGTGCCAGCAGCGTAGGGACGGGGGCTGAAGCTTTCTTT	CASSVGTGAEAFF
few	TRBJ2-7	TRBV4-2	TRBD1	TGTGCCAGCAGCCAAGGAGGACAGGGCCTCTACGAGCAGTACTTC	CASSQGGQGLYEQYF
few	TRBJ1-2	TRBV4-1	NA	TGCGCCAGCAGCCAAGATCACCAGGTCCTCTATGGCTACACCTTC	CASSQDHQVLYGYTF
NA	TRBJ1-2	TRBV5-5	TRBD1	TGTGCCAGCAGCTTGGGATGGACAGGGCGGGATGGCTACACCTTC	CASSLGWTGRDGYTF
few	TRBJ2-7	TRBV6-6	NA	TGTGCCAGCAGGGACAGCTCCTACGAGCAGTACTTC	CASRDSSYEQYF
NA	TRBJ2-7	TRBV9	TRBD2	TGTGCCAGCAGCGTATTTGAGCGGGGGGCGTACTACGAGCAGTACTTC	CASSVFERGAYYEQYF
NA	TRBJ1-2	TRBV2	NA	TGTGCCAGCAGTGAGGTCGGTATAGCTAACTATGGCTACACCTTC	CASSEVGIANYGYTF
NA	TRBJ2-1	TRBV24-1	TRBD1	TGTGCCACCAGTGATTCGGGACAGTACAATGAGCAGTTCTTC	CATSDSGQYNEQFF
NA	TRBJ2-7	TRBV7-9	TRBD1	TGTGCCAGCAGCCCCCTTGGGACAGACTACGAGCAGTACTTC	CASSPLGTDYEQYF
NA	TRBJ2-6	TRBV10-3	NA	TGTGCCACCTCGTTAGCAAGCTCTGGGGCCAACGTCCTGACTTTC	CATSLASSGANVLTF
NA	TRBJ2-7	TRBV28	TRBD2	TGTGCCAGCAGATCGCTCCCTGCGGGAGGGAATAAGCAGTACTTC	CASRSLPAGGNKQYF
NA	TRBJ2-1	TRBV7-2	NA	TGTGCCAGCAGCCTCACTTATGGCTCCTACAATGAGCAGTTCTTC	CASSLTYGSYNEQFF
NA	TRBJ1-1	TRBV6-2/TRBV6-3	TRBD1	TGTGCCAGCAGCCGGGGACAGACGGCTTTCTTT	CASSRGQTAFF
NA	TRBJ1-1	TRBV10-3	NA	TGTGCCATCAGTGAACAAGGGGCGCACACTGAAGCTTTCTTT	CAISEQGAHTEAFF
NA	TRBJ1-5	TRBV19	NA	TGTGCCAGTAATCCCAACTCCCCGACAGGCTGGTTGGATCAGCCCCAGCATTTT	CASNPNSPTGWLDQPQHF
NA	TRBJ1-1	TRBV19	NA	TGTGCCAGTAGTAAAGAGACAGGAATCACTGAAGCTTTCTTT	CASSKETGITEAFF
NA	TRBJ2-3	TRBV24-1	NA	TGTGCCACCAGTGATTGGGACTCTAAAAATACGCAGTATTTT	CATSDWDSKNTQYF
NA	TRBJ2-7	TRBV6-5	TRBD1	TGTGCCAGCAGTTACTGGACAGGCCAACTCCGTGAGCAGTACTTC	CASSYWTGQLREQYF
NA	TRBJ2-5	TRBV2	TRBD1	TGTGCCAGCACCCTTAGGAGTCCCGGGACAGGGGGAGAGACCCAGTACTTC	CASTLRSPGTGGETQYF